The T cell receptor beta chain described here comes from a study of T cells expressing NK-cell markers. Using the 5' RACE reads, TCRdb records one entry per CDR3 protein without DNA. Its table lists about 430,000 distinct CDR3 sequences. This CDR3 comprises 16 residues. Sequencing was performed on blood T cells: a sorted CD56 or NKG2C T cell subset, CD4+ or CD8+ T cells, or bulk PBMC T cells (not recorded which). V usage is TRBV12-3 or TRBV12-4 and J usage is TRBJ2-5; the TCRdb call, TRBD1, lacks DNA for checking. This sequence was found in a woman aged 45-60 years in good health. This CDR3 is CASGTDTLQYQETQYF.